Each of the 9 T cell receptor beta chains below was sequenced from the same sample in a study of T cell responses to AZD1222 COVID-19 vaccine. This table comes from immunoSEQ multiplex PCR, and its TCRdb copy is limited to in-frame clones, with some not included. The data show 95,000 to 150,000 clones, with less than 90% seen just once and about 29% held by the top ten. The source material was peripheral blood, sampled on day 0 of AZD1222 vaccination. The receptors were gathered from an adult in good health.

This clone was recorded only once. The chain combines TRBV7-9 with TRBJ1-1; perhaps TRBD1 as D (5 bases). The CDR3 has 13 residues. Per the germline V gene, CDR1 is SEHNR and CDR2 is FQNEAQ (reference sequence). Trimming pared 1 base from V and 5 bases from J, leaving 8 bases between. The CDR3 DNA sequence: TGTGCCAGCAGCTTAGGCGGGGGGACTGAAGCTTTCTTT. It encodes CASSLGGGTEAFF.

V is TRBV30 and J is TRBJ2-3, with D possibly matching TRBD1 (5 bases). Germline CDR1 and CDR2: GTSNPN and SVGIG (reference sequence). The V gene lost 6 bases and the J gene lost 9 bases, with 19 bases spanning the gap. This CDR3 is built from 13 residues. The CDR3 region has the DNA TGTGCCTGCAGGGTGGTTTTGGTGGGAACGCAGTATTTT. This sequence encodes CACRVVLVGTQYF.

This clone was recorded once. This chain joins TRBV29-1 and TRBJ2-7; D possibly corresponds to TRBD2 (5 bases). This CDR3 is built from 16 residues. The germline V and J ends were trimmed by 4 bases and 5 bases, with 24 bases remaining between them. In germline, CDR1 is SQVTM, CDR2 ANQGSEA. CDR3 DNA: TGCAGCGTTGTACCACTAGTTAATCCCTTCCTTGACGAGCAGTACTTC. Residues: CSVVPLVNPFLDEQYF.

This chain uses TRBV19 with TRBJ2-1; the match to TRBD2 covers 9 bases. V lost 10 bases to trimming and J lost 7 bases; unmatched junction nucleotides: 14. CDR1 LNHDA and CDR2 SQIVND come from the germline V gene (reference sequence). There are 15 residues in the CDR3. The CDR3 here is CATHPGTSLGNEQFF. CDR3 sequence (DNA): TGTGCCACCCACCCGGGGACTAGCTTGGGGAATGAGCAGTTCTTC.

This rearrangement joins TRBV6-5 to TRBJ1-2; no reliable D call. The CDR3 is made up of 14 amino acids. V was pared by 2 bases and J by 1 base, with 8 bases between. The germline gives CDR1 MNHEY, CDR2 SVGAGI. The CDR3 is CASSYQGLNYGYTF. The CDR3 DNA reads TGTGCCAGCAGTTACCAAGGACTTAACTATGGCTACACCTTC.

J is TRBJ1-1 and V is TRBV2, with D unresolved. V dropped 8 bases and J dropped 0 bases, with 4 bases sitting between them. The germline CDR1 and CDR2 sequences are SNHLY and FYNNEI. The CDR3 runs to 11 residues. The CDR3 loop is CASVMNTEAFF. CDR3 DNA: TGTGCCAGCGTTATGAACACTGAAGCTTTCTTT.

The J gene is TRBJ1-6, the V gene TRBV6-5, with D possibly matching TRBD1 (5 bases). The CDR3 has 15 residues. CDR1 and CDR2 (germline): MNHEY, SVGAGI. The germline V and J ends were trimmed by 5 bases and 6 bases, with 14 bases remaining between them. CDR3 amino acids: CASSPPTVSNSPLHF. CDR3 in DNA: TGTGCCAGCAGTCCCCCGACAGTATCTAATTCACCCCTCCACTTT.

J is TRBJ1-2 and V is TRBV6-2 or TRBV6-3; 9 nucleotides line up with TRBD1. The CDR3 loop spans 13 amino acids. Germline assignment: CDR1 MNHEY and CDR2 SVGEGT. The trim removed 5 bases at V and 4 bases at J, leaving 2 bases unmatched. The CDR3 bases are TGTGCCAGCAGTGAGACAGGGGGCTATGGCTACACCTTC. Translating it yields CASSETGGYGYTF.

The gene calls are TRBV3-1 (or the pseudogene TRBV3-2) and TRBJ2-5; TRBD2 is a possible D gene (6 bases). This CDR3 has 13 amino acids. In germline, CDR1 is LGHDT, CDR2 YNNKEL (reference sequence). V dropped 8 bases and J dropped 3 bases, with 13 bases sitting between them. This CDR3 reads CASGSGGEETQYF. In nucleotides, the CDR3 is TGTGCCAGCGGTTCAGGAGGGGAAGAGACCCAGTACTTC.